Below are 30 T cell receptor beta chains sequenced from a single sample in a study of cytomegalovirus exposure and HLA in healthy donors. The primer mix had 60 Vbeta and 13 Jbeta primers. TCRdb's table, derived via immunoSEQ multiplex PCR, lists solely in-frame clones and lacks some. The data show over 95,000 clones, 70% to 80% seen once. The sequenced sample consisted of PBMCs. The source is a female donor in good health and CMV-seronegative.

The chain employs TRBV4-2 and TRBJ1-1, with a tentative D call TRBD1 (5 bases). The CDR3 has 18 residues. Germline V CDR1 and CDR2: LGHNA, YNFKEQ. The V gene lost 0 bases and the J gene lost 4 bases, with 21 bases spanning the gap. CDR3 residues: CASSQDSLHGGSPTEAFF. As DNA, the CDR3 is TGTGCCAGCAGCCAAGATTCGCTCCACGGGGGGTCCCCCACTGAAGCTTTCTTT.

This clone was seen a handful of times. The CDR3 bases are TGTGCTAGTGGTTCAGGGGGGTACACTGAAGCTTTCTTT. Its translation: CASGSGGYTEAFF. The chain combines TRBV12-5 with TRBJ1-1; 7 nucleotides agree with TRBD1. The V gene's germline CDR1 is LGHNT and CDR2 FRNRAP. The trim removed 4 bases at V and 3 bases at J, leaving 2 bases unmatched. The CDR3 totals 13 residues.

This sequence joins TRBV19 and TRBJ1-1; 8 bases are shared with TRBD1. The germline V gene encodes CDR1 LNHDA and CDR2 SQIVND (reference sequence). V shed 5 bases and J 1 base; nucleotides not matched to a gene: 6. The CDR3 is 15 residues long. CDR3 sequence: CASSRRQGRNTEAFF. CDR3 DNA sequence: TGTGCCAGTAGTCGACGACAGGGGCGGAACACTGAAGCTTTCTTT.

The chain uses TRBV5-1 and TRBJ2-5, with no clear D. Trimming removed 5 bases at V and 3 bases at J, with 8 bases between. Germline V gene sequence: CDR1 SGHRS, CDR2 YFSETQ. This CDR3 is 12 amino acids long. The CDR3 sequence: CASSSGEETQYF. As DNA, the CDR3 is TGCGCCAGCAGTTCTGGAGAAGAGACCCAGTACTTC.

This clone was recorded a few times. This rearrangement joins TRBV6-5 to TRBJ1-1; D call uncertain. The CDR3 consists of 13 residues. Germline V gene sequence: CDR1 MNHEY, CDR2 SVGAGI. V was cut by 6 bases and J by 7 bases, with 15 bases left in between. The DNA of the CDR3 is TGTGCCAGCAGCTCTCCCCGTGTGTTTGAAGCTTTCTTT. As protein: CASSSPRVFEAFF.

The V and J genes are TRBV7-9 and TRBJ2-7; a possible D gene is TRBD1 (5 bases). Looked up from germline, CDR1 is SEHNR and CDR2 is FQNEAQ (reference sequence). V lost 3 bases and J 6 bases, leaving 15 bases between the germline ends. This CDR3 region has 14 residues. In nucleotides, the CDR3 is TGTGCCAGCAGCTTCAGTCAGGGTTGGGGCGAGCAGTACTTC. This translates into CASSFSQGWGEQYF.

The sample holds a few counts of this clone. This chain uses TRBV7-9 with TRBJ2-1; 12 positions match TRBD2. The CDR3 runs to 18 residues. Germline lookup yields CDR1 SEHNR and CDR2 FQNEAQ (reference sequence). V lost 2 bases to trimming and J lost 7 bases; unmatched junction nucleotides: 12. CDR3 protein: CASSLPRRLAGGLNEQFF. The CDR3 bases are TGTGCCAGCAGCTTACCCCGGCGGCTAGCGGGGGGGCTGAATGAGCAGTTCTTC.

The chain is built from TRBV9 and TRBJ1-2, with D maybe TRBD1 (5 bases). V gave up 0 bases and J gave up 0 bases, with 9 bases separating them. The CDR3 spans 15 residues. CDR1 and CDR2 (germline): SGDLS, YYNGEE. CDR3 region: CASSVGGTTNYGYTF. In DNA form, the CDR3 reads TGTGCCAGCAGCGTAGGGGGCACGACTAACTATGGCTACACCTTC. The full variable domain, with the rest looked up from reference TRBV9 and TRBJ1-2, is DSGVTQTPKHLITATGQRVTLRCSPRSGDLSVYWYQQSLDQGLQFLIQYYNGEERAKGNILERFSAQQFPDLHSELNLSSLELGDSALYFCASSVGGTTNYGYTFGSGTRLTVV.

The chain couples TRBV19 to TRBJ2-7; TRBD1 aligns across 9 bases. Unmatched junction bases numbered 12, after V lost 0 bases and J lost 6 bases. CDR3 length: 17 residues. The germline V gene encodes CDR1 LNHDA and CDR2 SQIVND (reference sequence). CDR3 sequence (DNA): TGTGCCAGTAGTATAGATCTATTTCGGGACAGGGAAGGCGAGCAGTACTTC. Protein sequence: CASSIDLFRDREGEQYF.

This clone was seen only a few times. V usage is TRBV5-1 and J usage is TRBJ1-1; 7 nucleotides match TRBD1. The CDR3 sequence is 12 residues long. Trimming cost V 4 bases and J 5 bases; bases outside gene matches: 2. CDR1 SGHRS and CDR2 YFSETQ come from the germline V gene. The CDR3 bases are TGCGCCAGCAGCCAGACAGGGACTGAAGCTTTCTTT. The encoded protein is CASSQTGTEAFF.

The chain links TRBV7-9 to TRBJ2-2; 8 bases map to TRBD2. The CDR3 totals 14 residues. V gave up 5 bases and J gave up 7 bases; unmatched junction bases: 6. Germline values: CDR1 SEHNR, CDR2 FQNEAQ (reference sequence). Here the CDR3 DNA reads TGTGCCAGCAGCCCGGGACTAGAAGTCGGGGAGCTGTTTTTT. It yields the protein CASSPGLEVGELFF. The complete variable domain, with remaining parts taken from reference TRBV7-9 and TRBJ2-2, reads DTGVSQNPRHKITKRGQNVTFRCDPISEHNRLYWYRQTLGQGPEFLTYFQNEAQLEKSRLLSDRFSAERPKGSFSTLEIQRTEQGDSAMYLCASSPGLEVGELFFGEGSRLTVL.

The rearrangement links TRBV5-4 to TRBJ1-3; TRBD1 matches 12 bases. CDR1 is SGHNT and CDR2 is YYREEE in the germline V gene (reference sequence). Germline trimming cut 0 bases from V and 3 bases from J; bases unmatched to any gene: 4. There are 17 residues in the CDR3. The CDR3 sequence: CASSLDGTGGRGNTIYF. For the CDR3, the DNA is TGTGCCAGCAGCTTGGACGGGACAGGGGGCCGTGGAAACACCATATATTTT.

The CDR3 loop is CASSQEKRGNTEAFF. Written as DNA, the CDR3 is TGCGCCAGCAGCCAAGAAAAAAGGGGTAACACTGAAGCTTTCTTT. The chain joins TRBV4-1 to TRBJ1-1; D perhaps matches TRBD1 (5 bases). V lost 0 bases, J lost 2 bases, and 10 bases lay in between. The CDR3 spans 15 residues. The germline V gene has CDR1 MGHRA and CDR2 YSYEKL.

The V gene is TRBV27, the J gene TRBJ1-2; maybe TRBD1 (6 bases). Deletions cut 5 bases from V and 1 base from J, with 14 bases between. Per the germline V gene, CDR1 is MNHEY and CDR2 is SMNVEV (reference sequence). This CDR3 has 15 residues. The CDR3 loop is CASSPRTELNYGYTF. The DNA for the CDR3 is TGTGCCAGCAGTCCCCGGACAGAGCTTAACTATGGCTACACCTTC.

This chain connects TRBV2 to TRBJ2-3; the match to TRBD2 covers 7 bases. This CDR3 is built from 14 residues. V lost 8 bases to trimming and J lost 1 base; unmatched junction nucleotides: 6. Per germline, CDR1 SNHLY and CDR2 FYNNEI. The CDR3 sequence is CASRRGVGTDTQYF. As DNA, the CDR3 is TGTGCCAGCCGCCGGGGGGTGGGCACAGATACGCAGTATTTT.

The CDR3 region is CASSLPEGDRANSGNTIYF. The DNA of the CDR3 is TGTGCCAGCAGCTTACCAGAGGGTGACAGGGCTAACTCTGGAAACACCATATATTTT. The chain joins TRBV7-6 to TRBJ1-3; 7 positions agree with TRBD1. The CDR3 loop spans 19 amino acids. The J segment lost 0 bases and the V segment lost 2 bases, leaving 13 bases of the junction unmatched. In germline, CDR1 is SGHVS, CDR2 FNYEAQ.

The V call is TRBV11-1, the J call TRBJ2-3; TRBD1 is a possible D gene (6 bases). V gave up 1 base and J gave up 0 bases, with 17 bases separating them. Germline V gene lookup returns CDR1 SGHAT and CDR2 FQDESV (reference sequence). The CDR3 covers 18 residues. CDR3 residues: CASSLDVGQFYSTDTQYF. The DNA of the CDR3 is TGTGCCAGCAGCTTAGACGTAGGACAGTTCTATAGCACAGATACGCAGTATTTT. The full variable domain, its missing parts supplied by reference TRBV11-1 and TRBJ2-3, is EAEVAQSPRYKITEKSQAVAFWCDPISGHATLYWYRQILGQGPELLVQFQDESVVDDSQLPKDRFSAERLKGVDSTLKIQPAELGDSAMYLCASSLDVGQFYSTDTQYFGPGTRLTVL.

V and J are TRBV6-5 and TRBJ1-5; 11 nucleotides line up with TRBD1. The V gene end was trimmed by 5 bases and the J gene end by 7 bases; junction bases not matched to a gene: 7. Germline V lookup: CDR1 MNHEY, CDR2 SVGAGI. The CDR3 loop spans 15 amino acids. The CDR3 loop reads CASSQGQGVSQPQHF. CDR3 DNA: TGTGCCAGCAGTCAGGGACAGGGGGTGAGCCAGCCCCAGCATTTT.

The chain uses TRBV19 and TRBJ1-2; possible D gene TRBD1, 5 bases. This CDR3 has 16 residues. Germline V lookup: CDR1 LNHDA, CDR2 SQIVND (reference sequence). Trimming took 0 bases from V and 4 from J, leaving 15 bases between them. CDR3 loop: CASSIDHSGVFYGYTF. CDR3 nucleotide sequence: TGTGCCAGTAGTATAGATCATTCGGGGGTCTTCTATGGCTACACCTTC.

This chain uses TRBV7-8 with TRBJ2-7; TRBD1 matches 10 bases. CDR3 length: 15 amino acids. V lost 5 bases, J lost 5 bases, and 9 bases stayed unmatched. Looked up from germline, CDR1 is SGHVS and CDR2 is FQNEAQ. CDR3 sequence reads: CASSTPGTGDHEQYF. As DNA, the CDR3 is TGTGCCAGCAGCACACCCGGGACAGGGGACCACGAGCAGTACTTC.

V is TRBV5-6 and J is TRBJ1-4, with TRBD1 identical over 9 bases. The ends lost 2 bases at V and 7 bases at J; junction bases unmatched: 0. The CDR3 runs to 13 residues. Germline V CDR1 and CDR2: SGHDT, YYEEEE. The CDR3 nucleotides read TGTGCCAGCAGCTTACAGGGGGCTGAAAAACTGTTTTTT. As protein: CASSLQGAEKLFF.

This chain joins TRBV18 and TRBJ2-2, with a tentative D call TRBD1 (7 bases). V was cut by 8 bases and J by 4 bases, with 20 bases left in between. This CDR3 comprises 16 residues. The germline gives CDR1 KGHSH, CDR2 LQKENI. The CDR3 DNA reads TGTGCCAGCACCACCTCCGGGACAGCGGGCACCGGGGAGCTGTTTTTT. This translates into CASTTSGTAGTGELFF.

The chain joins TRBV19 to TRBJ2-5; 7 nucleotides align to TRBD2. Germline-derived CDR1 and CDR2 are LNHDA and SQIVND (reference sequence). This CDR3 has 16 residues. Unmatched junction bases numbered 9, after V lost 5 bases and J lost 0 bases. CDR3 amino acids: CASSPSGTTYQETQYF. The CDR3 DNA follows: TGTGCCAGTAGTCCGTCCGGGACTACATACCAAGAGACCCAGTACTTC.

The V call is TRBV4-3, the J call TRBJ2-3; possibly TRBD2 for D (7 bases). V shed 0 bases and J shed 0 bases, with 16 bases lying between them. Germline V gene lookup returns CDR1 LGHNA and CDR2 YSLEER. This CDR3 is 18 amino acids long. Here the CDR3 reads CASSQDPAGATSTDTQYF. CDR3 bases: TGCGCCAGCAGCCAAGATCCGGCGGGGGCAACTAGCACAGATACGCAGTATTTT.

The V gene is TRBV13, the J gene TRBJ2-4; D remains ambiguous. Trimming stripped 0 bases from V and 9 bases from J, with 12 bases between. Germline loops: CDR1 PRHDT, CDR2 FYEKMQ (reference sequence). This CDR3 comprises 14 residues. CDR3 loop: CASSLGRLQSIQYF. The CDR3 nucleotides are TGTGCCAGCAGCTTAGGGAGACTCCAAAGCATTCAGTACTTC.

This clone was counted a single time. Here the CDR3 DNA reads TGCGCCAGCAGCTCGACAGACCCGGGACAGGGAGCACATTATGGCTACACCTTC. It yields the protein CASSSTDPGQGAHYGYTF. The chain carries TRBV5-1 and TRBJ1-2; 9 nucleotides align to TRBD1. Germline V CDR1 and CDR2: SGHRS, YFSETQ. V lost 3 bases, J lost 5 bases, and 17 bases stayed unmatched. The CDR3 has 18 residues.

The V call is TRBV7-9, the J call TRBJ1-2, with D unresolved. The CDR3 is 14 amino acids. Germline V lookup: CDR1 SEHNR, CDR2 FQNEAQ (reference sequence). V dropped 5 bases and J dropped 7 bases, with 17 bases sitting between them. The DNA of the CDR3 is TGTGCCAGCAGCCCTGCTTTAATTCCCAGTGGCTACACCTTC. Encoded protein: CASSPALIPSGYTF.

This clone was detected a few times. The chain couples TRBV2 to TRBJ1-1, with 8 bases that match TRBD1. Germline CDR1 SNHLY, CDR2 FYNNEI. The ends lost 6 bases at V and 5 bases at J; junction bases unmatched: 11. This CDR3 is built from 15 residues. The CDR3 bases are TGTGCCAGCAGGCCGGGACAGGCGAGGGGGACTGAAGCTTTCTTT. Amino acid sequence: CASRPGQARGTEAFF.

This clone was found a few times. The rearrangement links TRBV2 to TRBJ1-4; TRBD1 matches at 9 bases. The CDR3 extends over 13 amino acids. Germline CDR1 and CDR2: SNHLY and FYNNEI. With V trimmed by 4 bases and J by 6 bases, 0 bases remained unmatched. Written as DNA, the CDR3 is TGTGCCAGCAGTGGGACAGGGGATGAAAAACTGTTTTTT. Residues: CASSGTGDEKLFF.

This chain joins TRBV15 and TRBJ1-4, with TRBD1 as a possible D gene (6 bases). With 1 base removed from V and 7 bases from J, the gap between germline ends came to 13 bases. Germline CDR1 reads LNHNV; CDR2 reads YYDKDF (reference sequence). This CDR3 comprises 15 residues. DNA of the CDR3: TGTGCCACCAGCAGAGTTGGGGGGGCTCGTGAAAAACTGTTTTTT. Its translation is CATSRVGGAREKLFF.